This T cell receptor (beta chain) is from a study of T cell repertoires in cytomegalovirus infection. Whole-study context: Use of recently identified HLA-C-restricted and well-studied HLA-B-restricted CMV epitopes was part of the study. It was the public TCR beta signatures that indicated both CMV infection and matching HLA type.

TCRdb passed the reads through MiXCR, listing each CDR3 protein once. This table holds roughly 200,000 distinct CDR3 sequences, roughly 34% found once. Germline values: CDR1 MNHEY, CDR2 SVGAGI. V was cut by 2 bases and J by 0 bases, with 4 bases left in between. The CDR3 has 14 amino acids. Study-level points and caveats: People with CMV and the relevant HLA were identified by cumulative public TCR beta family frequency. In two of eight donors, the top clonotype was HLA-C-restricted CMV-specific.

This clonotype has at least ten counts. What it binds is not known. The sample here was CD8+ T cells from cultured PBMCs, taken from culture after CMV antigen stimulation. The origin of this receptor is a human donor in good health (CMV status not recorded). Some clones in this sample may be carry-over from other donors' samples. The chain has TRBV6-5 and TRBJ2-2; D gene unclear. This CDR3 reads CASSYIPNTGELFF. The CDR3 bases are TGTGCCAGCAGTTACATCCCGAACACCGGGGAGCTGTTTTTT.